These 5 T cell receptor beta chains came from one sample sequenced in a study of healthy donors' naive CD4 and CD8 T cells. TCR libraries were built from approximately 0.55 ug of total RNA by linear amplification. Each CDR3 protein gets one entry after TCRdb re-called the reads with MiXCR. The repertoire holds roughly 200,000 distinct CDR3 sequences, around three quarters seen once, with 2.3% in the top ten. The sequencing input was naive CD4+ and CD8+ T cells sorted from blood, pooled from several donors. These receptors all come from a pool of human donors in good health; the sample pools cells from several healthy donors.

This rearrangement joins TRBV29-1 to TRBJ2-1; no firm D call. The CDR3 consists of 14 residues. The V end lost 4 bases, the J end lost 0 bases, and 10 bases lay between the germline ends. Per the germline V gene, CDR1 is SQVTM and CDR2 is ANQGSEA. The CDR3 DNA is TGCAGCGTTGTGGACGCCTCCTCCTACAATGAGCAGTTCTTC. Protein: CSVVDASSYNEQFF.

The chain joins TRBV11-2 to TRBJ2-7; D remains unclear. CDR1 and CDR2 from the germline V gene are SGHAT and FQNNGV. This CDR3 comprises 14 residues. V was trimmed by 2 bases and J by 3 bases, leaving 11 bases between them. The CDR3 reads CASSLSQANYEQYF. CDR3 coding DNA: TGTGCCAGCAGCTTATCCCAGGCGAACTACGAGCAGTACTTC.

This clonotype was detected only once. The CDR3 DNA reads as TGCAGTGCTAGTGAAGTGTCCAGGACTAGCGGTTACAATGAGCAGTTCTTC. Amino acid sequence: CSASEVSRTSGYNEQFF. This chain uses TRBV20-1 with TRBJ2-7; 10 nucleotides line up with TRBD2. Matching the DNA end better, TRBJ2-1 makes the J call doubtful. CDR1 is DFQATT and CDR2 is SNEGSKA in the germline V gene (reference sequence). This CDR3 spans 17 amino acids.

The table lists this clonotype with a few counts. DNA for the CDR3: TGTGCCACCAGTGACGGGACAGGGACCTATGGCTACACCTTC. It specifies CATSDGTGTYGYTF. The V and J genes are TRBV24-1 and TRBJ1-2; 9 nucleotides agree with TRBD1. This CDR3 is 14 amino acids long. The germline gives CDR1 KGHDR, CDR2 SFDVKD. V was clipped by 4 bases and J by 4 bases; unmatched bases: 3.

The gene calls are TRBV29-1 and TRBJ2-2; no reliable D call. CDR3 length: 14 amino acids. Germline V CDR1 and CDR2: SQVTM, ANQGSEA. Trimming took off 1 base at V and 2 bases at J, with 8 bases between the two ends. This chain's CDR3 is CSVEGTGNTGELFF. For the CDR3, the DNA is TGCAGCGTTGAAGGGACGGGTAACACCGGGGAGCTGTTTTTT.